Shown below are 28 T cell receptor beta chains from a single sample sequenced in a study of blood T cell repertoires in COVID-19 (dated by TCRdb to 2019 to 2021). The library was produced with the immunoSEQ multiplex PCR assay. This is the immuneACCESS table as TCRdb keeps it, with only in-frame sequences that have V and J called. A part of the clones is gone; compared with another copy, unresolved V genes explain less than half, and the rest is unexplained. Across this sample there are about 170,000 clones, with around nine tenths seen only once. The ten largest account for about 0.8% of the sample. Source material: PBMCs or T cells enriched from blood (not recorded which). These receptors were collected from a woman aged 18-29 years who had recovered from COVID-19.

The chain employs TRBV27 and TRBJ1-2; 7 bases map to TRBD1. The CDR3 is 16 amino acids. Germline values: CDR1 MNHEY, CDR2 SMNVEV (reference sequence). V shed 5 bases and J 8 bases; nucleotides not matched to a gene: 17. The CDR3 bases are TGTGCCAGCAGTCTTCTACCCCCCAGGGGGTATAGGGGCTACACCTTC. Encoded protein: CASSLLPPRGYRGYTF.

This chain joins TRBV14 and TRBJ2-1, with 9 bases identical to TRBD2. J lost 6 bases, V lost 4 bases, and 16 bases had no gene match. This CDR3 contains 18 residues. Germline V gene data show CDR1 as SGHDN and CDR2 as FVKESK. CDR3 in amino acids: CASSPRFGVGTSPNEQFF. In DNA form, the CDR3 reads TGTGCCAGCAGCCCCCGTTTTGGGGTTGGGACTAGCCCCAATGAGCAGTTCTTC.

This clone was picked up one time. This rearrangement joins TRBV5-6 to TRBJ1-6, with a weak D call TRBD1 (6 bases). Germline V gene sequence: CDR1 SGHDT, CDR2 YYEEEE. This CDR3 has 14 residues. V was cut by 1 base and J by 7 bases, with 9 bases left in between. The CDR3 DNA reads TGTGCCAGCAGCTTGCAGGGGCTAAATTCACCCCTCCACTTT. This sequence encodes CASSLQGLNSPLHF.

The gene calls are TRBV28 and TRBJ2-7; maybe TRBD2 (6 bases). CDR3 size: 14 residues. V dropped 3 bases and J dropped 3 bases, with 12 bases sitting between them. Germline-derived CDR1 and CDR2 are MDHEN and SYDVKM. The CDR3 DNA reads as TGTGCCAGCAGTTTCATCCGGGAGTTCTACGAGCAGTACTTC. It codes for CASSFIREFYEQYF. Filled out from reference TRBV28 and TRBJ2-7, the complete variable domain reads DVKVTQSSRYLVKRTGEKVFLECVQDMDHENMFWYRQDPGLGLRLIYFSYDVKMKEKGDIPEGYSVSREKKERFSLILESASTNQTSMYLCASSFIREFYEQYFGPGTRLTVT.

The CDR3 region has the DNA TGCAGCGCTACTATGGCTAGCCCCGGGGAGCTGTTTTTT. It encodes CSATMASPGELFF. The chain links TRBV29-1 to TRBJ2-2; D perhaps matches TRBD2 (5 bases). V was cut by 7 bases and J by 6 bases, with 15 bases left in between. This CDR3 is built from 13 residues. The germline gives CDR1 SQVTM, CDR2 ANQGSEA.

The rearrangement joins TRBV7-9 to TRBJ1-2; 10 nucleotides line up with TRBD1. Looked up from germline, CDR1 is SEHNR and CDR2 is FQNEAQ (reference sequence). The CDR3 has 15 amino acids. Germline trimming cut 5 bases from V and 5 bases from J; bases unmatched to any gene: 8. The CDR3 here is CASSLGQGNSYGYTF. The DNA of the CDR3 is TGTGCCAGCAGCCTGGGACAGGGGAACTCTTATGGCTACACCTTC.

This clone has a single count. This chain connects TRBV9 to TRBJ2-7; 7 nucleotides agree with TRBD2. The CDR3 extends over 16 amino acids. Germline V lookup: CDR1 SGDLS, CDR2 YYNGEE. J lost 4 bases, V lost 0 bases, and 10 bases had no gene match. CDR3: CASSVGPWTRRYEQYF. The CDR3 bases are TGTGCCAGCAGCGTAGGACCGTGGACTAGGAGGTACGAGCAGTACTTC.

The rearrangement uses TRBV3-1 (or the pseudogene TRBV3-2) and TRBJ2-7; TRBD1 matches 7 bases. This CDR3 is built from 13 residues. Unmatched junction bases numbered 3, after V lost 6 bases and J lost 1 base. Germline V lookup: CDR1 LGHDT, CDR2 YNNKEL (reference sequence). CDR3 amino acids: CASRGTESYEQYF. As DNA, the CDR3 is TGTGCCAGCAGGGGGACAGAATCCTACGAGCAGTACTTC.

DNA for the CDR3: TGTGCCAGCAGTCTCCTGGGGAGGGTCGCAGATACGCAGTATTTT. Translated: CASSLLGRVADTQYF. The chain uses TRBV28 and TRBJ2-3, with 7 bases lining up with TRBD2. This CDR3 spans 15 amino acids. Germline CDR1 and CDR2: MDHEN and SYDVKM. V lost 5 bases to trimming and J lost 4 bases; unmatched junction nucleotides: 9.

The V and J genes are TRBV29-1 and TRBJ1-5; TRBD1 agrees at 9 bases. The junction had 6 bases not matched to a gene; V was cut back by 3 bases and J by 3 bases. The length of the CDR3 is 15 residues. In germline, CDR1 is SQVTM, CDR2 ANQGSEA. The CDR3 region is CSVEGRTGDNQPQHF. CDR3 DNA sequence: TGCAGCGTTGAGGGGCGGACAGGGGACAATCAGCCCCAGCATTTT.

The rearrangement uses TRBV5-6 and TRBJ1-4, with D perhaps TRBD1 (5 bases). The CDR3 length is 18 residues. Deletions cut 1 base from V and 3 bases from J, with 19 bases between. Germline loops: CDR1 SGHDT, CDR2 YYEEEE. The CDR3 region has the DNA TGTGCCAGCAGCTTGAGTTATTGGGGGGAAATTGCTAATGAAAAACTGTTTTTT. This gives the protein CASSLSYWGEIANEKLFF.

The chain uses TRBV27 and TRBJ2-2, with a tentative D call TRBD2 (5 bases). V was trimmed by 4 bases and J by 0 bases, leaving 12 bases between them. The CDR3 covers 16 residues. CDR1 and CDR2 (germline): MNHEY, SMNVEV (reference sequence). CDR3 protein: CASSYIAFANTGELFF. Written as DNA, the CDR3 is TGTGCCAGCAGTTACATAGCGTTCGCGAACACCGGGGAGCTGTTTTTT.

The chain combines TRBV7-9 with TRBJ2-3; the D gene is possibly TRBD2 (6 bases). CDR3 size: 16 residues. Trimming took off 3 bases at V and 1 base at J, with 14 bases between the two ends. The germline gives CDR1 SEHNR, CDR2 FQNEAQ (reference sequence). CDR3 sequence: CASSFLRDRRTDTQYF. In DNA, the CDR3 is TGTGCCAGCAGCTTTCTGCGGGACCGTCGCACAGATACGCAGTATTTT.

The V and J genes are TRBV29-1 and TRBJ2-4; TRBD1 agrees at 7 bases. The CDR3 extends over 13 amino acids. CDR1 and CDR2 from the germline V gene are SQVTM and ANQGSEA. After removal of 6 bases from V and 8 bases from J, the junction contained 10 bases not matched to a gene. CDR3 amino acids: CSVTGTIGDIQYF. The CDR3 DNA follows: TGCAGCGTGACAGGGACGATAGGTGACATTCAGTACTTC.

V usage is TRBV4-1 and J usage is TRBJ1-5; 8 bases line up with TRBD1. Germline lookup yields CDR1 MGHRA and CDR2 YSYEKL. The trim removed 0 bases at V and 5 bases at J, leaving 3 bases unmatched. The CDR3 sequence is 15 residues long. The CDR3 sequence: CASSQEGQGHQPQHF. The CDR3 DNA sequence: TGCGCCAGCAGCCAAGAAGGACAGGGCCATCAGCCCCAGCATTTT.

The CDR3: CASSLGLAAYYEQYF. The CDR3, as DNA: TGTGCCAGTAGTCTCGGACTAGCCGCTTACTACGAGCAGTACTTC. The chain uses TRBV19 and TRBJ2-7; 8 bases align to TRBD2. Unmatched junction bases numbered 9, after V lost 5 bases and J lost 3 bases. CDR1 and CDR2 (germline): LNHDA, SQIVND (reference sequence). This CDR3 has 15 residues.

The CDR3 DNA is TGTGCCAGCAGCGCCCTGAAAGCCTCCCGGGAAAAACTGTTTTTT. As protein: CASSALKASREKLFF. The V gene is TRBV9, the J gene TRBJ1-4; D is uncertain. CDR3 length: 15 residues. Trimming left V 3 bases short and J 8 bases short, with 17 bases between. CDR1 is SGDLS and CDR2 is YYNGEE in the germline V gene.

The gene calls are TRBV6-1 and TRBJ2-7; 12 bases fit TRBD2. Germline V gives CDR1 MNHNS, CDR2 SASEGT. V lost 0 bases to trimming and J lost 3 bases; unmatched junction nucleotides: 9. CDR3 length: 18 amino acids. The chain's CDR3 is CASSEAVPGLAGNYEQYF. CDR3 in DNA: TGTGCCAGCAGTGAAGCGGTTCCGGGACTAGCGGGTAACTACGAGCAGTACTTC.

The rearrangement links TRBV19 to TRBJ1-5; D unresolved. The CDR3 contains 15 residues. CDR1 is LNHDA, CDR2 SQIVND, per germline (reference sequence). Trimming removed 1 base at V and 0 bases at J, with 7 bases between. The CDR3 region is CASSIVALSNQPQHF. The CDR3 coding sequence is TGTGCCAGTAGTATAGTAGCGCTTAGCAATCAGCCCCAGCATTTT.

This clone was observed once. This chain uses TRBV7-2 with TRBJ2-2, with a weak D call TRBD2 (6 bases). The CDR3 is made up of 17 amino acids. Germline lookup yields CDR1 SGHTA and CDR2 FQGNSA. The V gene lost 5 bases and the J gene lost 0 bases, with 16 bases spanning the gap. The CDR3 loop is CASSGGRTGSNTGELFF. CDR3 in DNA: TGTGCCAGCAGCGGAGGGAGGACGGGGTCGAACACCGGGGAGCTGTTTTTT.

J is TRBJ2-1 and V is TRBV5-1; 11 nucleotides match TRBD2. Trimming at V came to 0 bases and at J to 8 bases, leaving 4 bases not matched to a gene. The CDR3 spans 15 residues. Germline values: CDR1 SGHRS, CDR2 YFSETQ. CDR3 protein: CASSLATSGNYEQFF. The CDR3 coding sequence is TGCGCCAGCAGCTTGGCGACTAGCGGGAACTATGAGCAGTTCTTC.

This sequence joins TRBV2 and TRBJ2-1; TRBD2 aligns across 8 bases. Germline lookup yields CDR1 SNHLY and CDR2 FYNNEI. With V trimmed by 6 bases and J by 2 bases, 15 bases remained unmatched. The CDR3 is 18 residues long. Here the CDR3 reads CASRPTPLAGPAYNEQFF. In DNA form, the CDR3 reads TGTGCCAGCAGACCCACCCCCTTAGCGGGACCGGCCTACAATGAGCAGTTCTTC.

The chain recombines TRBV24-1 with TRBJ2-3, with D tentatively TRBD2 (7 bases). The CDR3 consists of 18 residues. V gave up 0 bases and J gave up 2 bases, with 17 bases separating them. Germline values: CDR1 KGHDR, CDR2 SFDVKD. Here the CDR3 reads CATSDLGLGGAHTDTQYF. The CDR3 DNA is TGTGCCACCAGTGATTTGGGCCTTGGGGGGGCTCACACAGATACGCAGTATTTT.

CDR3 amino acids: CASSQPPGLAGVSEYEQYF. The CDR3 DNA is TGCGCCAGCAGCCAACCACCGGGGCTAGCGGGAGTTTCAGAGTACGAGCAGTACTTC. The chain links TRBV4-1 to TRBJ2-7; 10 nucleotides match TRBD2. The germline CDR1 and CDR2 sequences are MGHRA and YSYEKL. The CDR3 extends over 19 amino acids. The V and J ends lost 2 bases and 4 bases, in that order; junction bases with no gene match: 17.

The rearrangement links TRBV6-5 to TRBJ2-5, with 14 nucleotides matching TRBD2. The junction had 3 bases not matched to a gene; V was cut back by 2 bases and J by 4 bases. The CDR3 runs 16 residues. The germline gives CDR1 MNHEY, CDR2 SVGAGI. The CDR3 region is CASSYLGLAGGETQYF. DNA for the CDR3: TGTGCCAGCAGTTACCTCGGACTAGCGGGAGGAGAGACCCAGTACTTC.

CDR3 loop: CASSWGDRVKPQHF. In DNA, the CDR3 is TGTGCCAGCAGCTGGGGGGACAGGGTAAAGCCCCAGCATTTT. V is TRBV12-1 and J is TRBJ1-5; no DNA check was done on the table's D call, TRBD1. TRBV12-1 is tagged as a pseudogene. The CDR3 extends over 14 amino acids.

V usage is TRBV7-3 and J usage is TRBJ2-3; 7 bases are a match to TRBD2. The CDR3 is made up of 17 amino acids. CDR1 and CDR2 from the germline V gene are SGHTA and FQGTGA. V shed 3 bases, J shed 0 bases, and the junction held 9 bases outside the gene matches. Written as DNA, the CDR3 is TGTGCCAGCAGCTTGCTAGCGGTACTCCCTAGCACAGATACGCAGTATTTT. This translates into CASSLLAVLPSTDTQYF. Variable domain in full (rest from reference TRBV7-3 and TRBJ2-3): GAGVSQTPSNKVTEKGKYVELRCDPISGHTALYWYRQSLGQGPEFLIYFQGTGAADDSGLPNDRFFAVRPEGSVSTLKIQRTERGDSAVYLCASSLLAVLPSTDTQYFGPGTRLTVL.

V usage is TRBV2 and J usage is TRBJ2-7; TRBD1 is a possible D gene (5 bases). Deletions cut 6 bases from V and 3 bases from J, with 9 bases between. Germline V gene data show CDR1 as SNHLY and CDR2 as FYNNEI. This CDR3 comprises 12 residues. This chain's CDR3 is CASRADSYEQYF. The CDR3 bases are TGTGCCAGCAGAGCAGACAGCTACGAGCAGTACTTC.